These 11 T cell receptor beta chains came from one sample sequenced in a study of cytomegalovirus exposure and HLA in healthy donors. Sequencing was performed with immunoSEQ multiplex PCR; in TCRdb, only in-frame clones are kept and a portion is missing. There are tens of thousands of clones in the sample; roughly 96% occur only once, and under 2.5% lies in the top ten. Sequences were obtained from PBMCs. The source is a man between 18 and 35 years old in good health and CMV-seronegative.

This chain uses TRBV7-2 with TRBJ1-5; D perhaps matches TRBD1 (6 bases). The CDR3 is made up of 14 amino acids. Per the germline V gene, CDR1 is SGHTA and CDR2 is FQGNSA. The ends were cut back, 5 bases at V and 7 bases at J, with 15 bases in the middle. In DNA, the CDR3 is TGTGCCAGCAGCCCATACAGGGTCGAGCAGCCCCAGCATTTT. This translates into CASSPYRVEQPQHF. Together with reference TRBV7-2 and TRBJ1-5, the CDR3 gives the full variable domain: GAGVSQSPSNKVTEKGKDVELRCDPISGHTALYWYRQSLGQGLEFLIYFQGNSAPDKSGLPSDRFSAERTGGSVSTLTIQRTQQEDSAVYLCASSPYRVEQPQHFGDGTRLSIL.

This chain connects TRBV27 to TRBJ2-7; the D gene is possibly TRBD1 (6 bases). There are 14 residues in the CDR3. Trimming took off 5 bases at V and 4 bases at J, with 15 bases between the two ends. Germline CDR1 reads MNHEY; CDR2 reads SMNVEV (reference sequence). DNA for the CDR3: TGTGCCAGCAGTCCCCGGACAGTCCCATACGAGCAGTACTTC. Translation: CASSPRTVPYEQYF.

CDR3 amino acids: CASSPPRGDTEAFF. The CDR3 nucleotides are TGTGCCAGCAGCCCCCCCAGGGGCGACACTGAAGCTTTCTTT. The V gene is TRBV28, the J gene TRBJ1-1; D possibly corresponds to TRBD1 (6 bases). Germline CDR1 is MDHEN and CDR2 is SYDVKM. V lost 6 bases and J 3 bases, leaving 14 bases between the germline ends. CDR3 size: 14 residues.

This chain joins TRBV6-6 and TRBJ1-1; no clear D gene. This CDR3 has 15 residues. Germline CDR1 is MNHNY and CDR2 is SVGAGI (reference sequence). Trimming took 2 bases from V and 0 from J, leaving 10 bases between them. The CDR3 DNA sequence: TGTGCCAGCAGTTACGGCGGGATAATGAACACTGAAGCTTTCTTT. The encoded protein is CASSYGGIMNTEAFF.

The count of this clone is one. CDR3 DNA sequence: TGCGCCAGCAGCCAAGACGGCGGGACAGGGACCTACGAGCAGTACTTC. It codes for CASSQDGGTGTYEQYF. V and J are TRBV4-1 and TRBJ2-7; 9 positions agree with TRBD1. Germline loops: CDR1 MGHRA, CDR2 YSYEKL. Losses at the gene ends were 0 bases for V and 2 bases for J; bases not matched to a gene: 5. The CDR3 contains 16 residues.

J is TRBJ2-1 and V is TRBV5-8; D is perhaps TRBD1 (6 bases). The V end lost 4 bases, the J end lost 7 bases, and 15 bases lay between the germline ends. The length of the CDR3 is 14 residues. Per the germline V gene, CDR1 is SGHTS and CDR2 is YDEGEE. Here the CDR3 DNA reads TGTGCCAGCAGCCCTTGGGGGCGAGAGAATGAGCAGTTCTTC. This sequence encodes CASSPWGRENEQFF.

The chain joins TRBV7-8 to TRBJ2-3; 13 bases line up with TRBD2. V lost 7 bases and J lost 4; bases outside the gene matches: 17. The CDR3 extends over 19 amino acids. Germline values: CDR1 SGHVS, CDR2 FQNEAQ. The CDR3 is CASKTPPLAGGYGADTQYF. The CDR3 DNA sequence: TGTGCCAGCAAAACCCCCCCACTAGCGGGAGGGTATGGGGCAGATACGCAGTATTTT.

This clone was seen just once. V gene TRBV27 combines with J gene TRBJ1-1; D gene unclear. Germline V CDR1 and CDR2: MNHEY, SMNVEV (reference sequence). CDR3 length: 14 residues. The germline V and J ends were trimmed by 2 bases and 5 bases, with 12 bases remaining between them. The CDR3 bases are TGTGCCAGCAGTTTAGTTATAGGGAGTACTGAAGCTTTCTTT. It specifies CASSLVIGSTEAFF.

The gene calls are TRBV5-4 and TRBJ2-2; TRBD2 matches at 9 bases. This CDR3 spans 16 amino acids. V lost 4 bases, J lost 2 bases, and 6 bases stayed unmatched. CDR1 is SGHNT, CDR2 YYREEE, per germline (reference sequence). CDR3 amino acids: CASSPRGGRNTGELFF. In DNA form, the CDR3 reads TGTGCCAGCAGCCCGCGGGGGGGTAGAAACACCGGGGAGCTGTTTTTT.

This rearrangement joins TRBV28 to TRBJ1-2; 7 positions agree with TRBD1. Trimming removed 6 bases from V and 4 bases from J; junction bases left unmatched: 5. The germline CDR1 and CDR2 sequences are MDHEN and SYDVKM. The CDR3 has 13 residues. CDR3 DNA: TGTGCCAGCAGGCCTGGACAGGTCTATGGCTACACCTTC. As protein: CASRPGQVYGYTF.

The V call is TRBV2, the J call TRBJ1-5, with D unclear. Germline V gene data show CDR1 as SNHLY and CDR2 as FYNNEI. The V end was cut by 1 base, the J end by 7 bases, with 8 bases between. This CDR3 is 13 amino acids long. CDR3 residues: CASSEGRKQPQHF. The CDR3 bases are TGTGCCAGCAGTGAAGGGAGGAAGCAGCCCCAGCATTTT. Drawing the rest from reference TRBV2 and TRBJ1-5, the complete variable domain is EPEVTQTPSHQVTQMGQEVILRCVPISNHLYFYWYRQILGQKVEFLVSFYNNEISEKSEIFDDQFSVERPDGSNFTLKIRSTKLEDSAMYFCASSEGRKQPQHFGDGTRLSIL.